This T cell receptor (beta chain) was captured in a study of T cells after yellow fever vaccination. As for the study in general: Fractions of low cell number were prepared using SMART-Seq v4 Ultra Low Input. Study-wide points: It was a small share of clonotypes that appeared in both CD4 and CD8 compartments.

The CDR3 is made up of 15 amino acids. V lost 5 bases and J 4 bases, leaving 15 bases between the germline ends. The germline CDR1 and CDR2 sequences are SEHNR and FQNEAQ (reference sequence). TCRdb reprocessed the 5' RACE reads via MiXCR and lists one record per CDR3 protein. The table lists about 400,000 distinct CDR3 sequences, around 6.4% of them singletons. A word on this clonotype: As yet, its antigen is unknown.

This clonotype originated in a man aged 30 to 45 who received the YFV17D yellow fever vaccine. The input for sequencing was PBMCs, taken 5 days after the yellow fever booster vaccination. The V gene is TRBV7-9, the J gene TRBJ2-1; a weak D match, TRBD1 (7 bases). CDR3 in DNA: TGTGCCAGCAGCCCCAGGGGGGCCTTTTACAATGAGCAGTTCTTC. Its protein is CASSPRGAFYNEQFF.